Here is one T cell receptor beta chain with its context. This record belongs to a study of blood T cell repertoires in COVID-19. Per the study methods: Reference gene primers were amplified, and this amplification served to estimate nucleated cell counts. Produced via immunoSEQ multiplex PCR; TCRdb's table is partial and in-frame only. Clonal size and the V and J genes are those of that table, whereas D and trimming came from the DNA. The data show a few hundred thousand clones, 85% seen once. This CDR3 is built from 15 residues. Germline V gene lookup returns CDR1 MDHEN and CDR2 SYDVKM. V was cut by 6 bases and J by 2 bases, with 11 bases left in between.

The TCR sequence derives from a man in his fifties or sixties who had recovered from COVID-19. What was sequenced was peripheral blood. The rearrangement links TRBV28 to TRBJ2-6; the D is unclear. CDR3 region: CASSLGHPGANVLTF. The CDR3 nucleotides are TGTGCCAGCAGCCTTGGCCACCCTGGGGCCAACGTCCTGACTTTC.